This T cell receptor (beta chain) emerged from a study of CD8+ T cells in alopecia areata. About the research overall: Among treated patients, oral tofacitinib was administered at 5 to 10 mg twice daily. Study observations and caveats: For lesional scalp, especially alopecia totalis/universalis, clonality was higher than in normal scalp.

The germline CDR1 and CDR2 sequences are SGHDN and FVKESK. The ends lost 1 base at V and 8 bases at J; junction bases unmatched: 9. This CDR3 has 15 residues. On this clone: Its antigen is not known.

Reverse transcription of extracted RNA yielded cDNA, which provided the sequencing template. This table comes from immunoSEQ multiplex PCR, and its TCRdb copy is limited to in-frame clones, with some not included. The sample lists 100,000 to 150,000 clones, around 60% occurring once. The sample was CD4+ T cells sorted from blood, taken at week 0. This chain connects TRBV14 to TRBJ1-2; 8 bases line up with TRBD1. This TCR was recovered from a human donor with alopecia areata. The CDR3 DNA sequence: TGTGCCAGCAGCCAAGTTGACAGGGGTTGGTCGGGCTACACCTTC. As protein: CASSQVDRGWSGYTF.